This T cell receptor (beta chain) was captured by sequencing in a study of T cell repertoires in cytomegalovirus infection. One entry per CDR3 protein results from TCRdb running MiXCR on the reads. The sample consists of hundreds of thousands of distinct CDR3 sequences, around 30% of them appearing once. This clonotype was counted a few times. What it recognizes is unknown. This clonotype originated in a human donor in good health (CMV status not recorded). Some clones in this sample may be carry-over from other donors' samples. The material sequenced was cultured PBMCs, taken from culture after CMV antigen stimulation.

The CDR3 sequence: CAISGPGDQPQHF. The CDR3 bases are TGTGCCATCAGTGGGCCAGGGGATCAGCCCCAGCATTTT. The V call is TRBV10-3, the J call TRBJ1-5; weak D call: TRBD1 (6 bases). The CDR3 runs 13 residues. CDR1 and CDR2 (germline): ENHRY, SYGVKD. V was pared by 4 bases and J by 5 bases, with 9 bases between.